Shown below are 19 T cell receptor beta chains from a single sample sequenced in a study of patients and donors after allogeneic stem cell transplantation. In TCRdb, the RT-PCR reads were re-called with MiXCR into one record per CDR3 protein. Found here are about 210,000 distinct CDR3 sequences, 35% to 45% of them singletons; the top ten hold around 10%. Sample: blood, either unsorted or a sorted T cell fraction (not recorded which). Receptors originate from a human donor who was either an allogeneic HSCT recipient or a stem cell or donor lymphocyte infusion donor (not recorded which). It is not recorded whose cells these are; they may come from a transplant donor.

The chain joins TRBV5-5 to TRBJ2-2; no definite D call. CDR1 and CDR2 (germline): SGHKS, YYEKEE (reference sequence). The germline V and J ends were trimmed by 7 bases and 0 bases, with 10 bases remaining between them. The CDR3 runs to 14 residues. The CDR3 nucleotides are TGTGCCAGCGTACCAACATCGAACACCGGGGAGCTGTTTTTT. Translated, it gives CASVPTSNTGELFF.

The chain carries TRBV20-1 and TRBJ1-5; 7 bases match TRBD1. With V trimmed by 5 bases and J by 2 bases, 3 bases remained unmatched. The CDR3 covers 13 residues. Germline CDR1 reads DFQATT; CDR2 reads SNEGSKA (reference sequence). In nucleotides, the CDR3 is TGCAGTGCTCGGGGACAGCGCAATCAGCCCCAGCATTTT. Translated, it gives CSARGQRNQPQHF.

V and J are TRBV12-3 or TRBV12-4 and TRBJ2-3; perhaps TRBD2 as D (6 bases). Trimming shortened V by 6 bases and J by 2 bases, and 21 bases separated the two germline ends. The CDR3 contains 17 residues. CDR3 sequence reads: CASRQAGTGVTTDTQYF. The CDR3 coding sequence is TGTGCCAGCAGACAAGCCGGAACGGGAGTCACCACAGATACGCAGTATTTT.

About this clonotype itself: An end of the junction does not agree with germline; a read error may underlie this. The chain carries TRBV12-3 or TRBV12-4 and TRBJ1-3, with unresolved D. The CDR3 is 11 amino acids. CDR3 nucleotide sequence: TGTGCCAGCAGTTTAGGCCGGCATTTGCACTTT. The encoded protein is CASSLGRHLHF.

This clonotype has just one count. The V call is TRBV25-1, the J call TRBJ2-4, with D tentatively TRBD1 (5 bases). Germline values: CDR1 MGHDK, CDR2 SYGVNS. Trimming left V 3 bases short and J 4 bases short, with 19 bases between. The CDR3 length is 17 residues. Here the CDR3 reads CASSEVGREGYKNIQYF. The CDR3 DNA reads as TGTGCCAGCAGTGAGGTTGGCAGGGAAGGTTATAAAAACATTCAGTACTTC.

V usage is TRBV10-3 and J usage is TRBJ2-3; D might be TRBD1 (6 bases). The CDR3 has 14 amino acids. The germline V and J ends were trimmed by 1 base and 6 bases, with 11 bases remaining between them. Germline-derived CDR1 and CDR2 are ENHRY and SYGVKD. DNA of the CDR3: TGTGCCATCAGTGAGTGGCAGGGGAAGGATACGCAGTATTTT. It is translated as CAISEWQGKDTQYF.

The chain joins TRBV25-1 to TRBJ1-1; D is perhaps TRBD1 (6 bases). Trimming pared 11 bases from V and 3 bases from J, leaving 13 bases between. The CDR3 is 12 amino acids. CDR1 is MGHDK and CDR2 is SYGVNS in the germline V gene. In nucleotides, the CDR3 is TGTGCCTCGGGGGGCGGCTACACTGAAGCTTTCTTT. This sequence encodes CASGGGYTEAFF.

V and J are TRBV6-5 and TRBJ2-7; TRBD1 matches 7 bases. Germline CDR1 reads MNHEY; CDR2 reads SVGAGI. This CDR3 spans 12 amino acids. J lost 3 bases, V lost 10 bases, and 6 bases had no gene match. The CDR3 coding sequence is TGTGCCAACGGACAGGAGGTCTACGAGCAGTACTTC. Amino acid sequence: CANGQEVYEQYF.

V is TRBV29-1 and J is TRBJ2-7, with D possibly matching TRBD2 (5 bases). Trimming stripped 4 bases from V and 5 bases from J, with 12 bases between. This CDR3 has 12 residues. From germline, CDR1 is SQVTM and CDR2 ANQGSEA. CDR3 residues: CSVGVWGDEQYF. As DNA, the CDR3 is TGCAGCGTTGGTGTGTGGGGAGACGAGCAGTACTTC.

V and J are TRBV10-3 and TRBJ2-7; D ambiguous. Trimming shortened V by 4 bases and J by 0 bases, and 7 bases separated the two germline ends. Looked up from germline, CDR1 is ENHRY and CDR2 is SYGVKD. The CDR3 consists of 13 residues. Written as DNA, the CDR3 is TGTGCCATCAGTGGGCAGGCCTCCTACGAGCAGTACTTC. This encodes CAISGQASYEQYF.

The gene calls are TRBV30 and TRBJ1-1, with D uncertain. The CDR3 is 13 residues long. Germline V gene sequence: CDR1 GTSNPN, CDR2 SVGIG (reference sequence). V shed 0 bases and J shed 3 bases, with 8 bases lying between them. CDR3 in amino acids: CAWSVRADTEAFF. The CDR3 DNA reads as TGTGCCTGGAGTGTACGGGCAGACACTGAAGCTTTCTTT.

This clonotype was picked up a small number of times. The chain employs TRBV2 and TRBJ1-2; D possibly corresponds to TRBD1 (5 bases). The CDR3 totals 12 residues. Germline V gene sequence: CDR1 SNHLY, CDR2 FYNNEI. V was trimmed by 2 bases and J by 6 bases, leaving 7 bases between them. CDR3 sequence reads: CASSEQGNGYTF. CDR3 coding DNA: TGTGCCAGCAGTGAACAGGGCAATGGCTACACCTTC.

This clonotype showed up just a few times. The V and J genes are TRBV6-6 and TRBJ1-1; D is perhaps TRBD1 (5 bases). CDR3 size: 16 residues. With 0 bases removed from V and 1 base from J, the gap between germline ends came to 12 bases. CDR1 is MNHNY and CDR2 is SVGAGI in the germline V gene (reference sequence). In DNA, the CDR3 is TGTGCCAGCAGTTACTCGATCAGGGAGGGGAACACTGAAGCTTTCTTT. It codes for CASSYSIREGNTEAFF.

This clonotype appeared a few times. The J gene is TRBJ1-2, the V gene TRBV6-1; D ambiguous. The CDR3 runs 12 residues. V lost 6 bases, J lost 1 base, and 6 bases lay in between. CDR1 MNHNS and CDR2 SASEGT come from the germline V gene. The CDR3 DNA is TGTGCCAGCAGGGCTAATAACTATGGCTACACCTTC. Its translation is CASRANNYGYTF.

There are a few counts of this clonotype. CDR3 sequence reads: CASSSSDIRETQYF. The CDR3 nucleotides are TGTGCCAGCAGTTCGTCGGACATTCGAGAGACCCAGTACTTC. The chain employs TRBV12-3 or TRBV12-4 and TRBJ2-5; perhaps TRBD1 as D (5 bases). V was clipped by 4 bases and J by 4 bases, with 13 bases between them. The CDR3 runs 14 residues.

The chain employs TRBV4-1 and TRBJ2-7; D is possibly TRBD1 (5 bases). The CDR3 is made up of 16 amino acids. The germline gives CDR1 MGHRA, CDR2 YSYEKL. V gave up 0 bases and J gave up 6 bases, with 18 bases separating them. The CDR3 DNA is TGCGCCAGCAGCCAAGATCCCCGGACCCGAAGGGGCGAGCAGTACTTC. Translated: CASSQDPRTRRGEQYF.

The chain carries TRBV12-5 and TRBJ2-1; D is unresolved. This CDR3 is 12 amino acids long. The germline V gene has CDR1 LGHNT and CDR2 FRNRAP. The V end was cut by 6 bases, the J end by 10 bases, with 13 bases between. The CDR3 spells CASGFSRGEQFF. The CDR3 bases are TGTGCTAGTGGATTCAGCCGCGGCGAGCAGTTCTTC.

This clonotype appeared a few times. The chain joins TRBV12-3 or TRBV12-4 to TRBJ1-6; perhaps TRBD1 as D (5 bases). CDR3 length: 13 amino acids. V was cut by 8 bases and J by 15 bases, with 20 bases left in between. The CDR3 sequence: CASRGSYVWDLHF. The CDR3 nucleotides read TGTGCCAGCCGGGGGTCCTATGTTTGGGACCTCCACTTT.

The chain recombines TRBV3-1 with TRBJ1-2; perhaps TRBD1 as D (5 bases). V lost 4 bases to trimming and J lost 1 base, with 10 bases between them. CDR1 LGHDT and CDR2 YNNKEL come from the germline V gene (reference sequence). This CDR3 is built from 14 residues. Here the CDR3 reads CASSPGTHNYGYTF. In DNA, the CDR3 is TGTGCCAGCAGCCCAGGGACTCATAACTATGGCTACACCTTC.